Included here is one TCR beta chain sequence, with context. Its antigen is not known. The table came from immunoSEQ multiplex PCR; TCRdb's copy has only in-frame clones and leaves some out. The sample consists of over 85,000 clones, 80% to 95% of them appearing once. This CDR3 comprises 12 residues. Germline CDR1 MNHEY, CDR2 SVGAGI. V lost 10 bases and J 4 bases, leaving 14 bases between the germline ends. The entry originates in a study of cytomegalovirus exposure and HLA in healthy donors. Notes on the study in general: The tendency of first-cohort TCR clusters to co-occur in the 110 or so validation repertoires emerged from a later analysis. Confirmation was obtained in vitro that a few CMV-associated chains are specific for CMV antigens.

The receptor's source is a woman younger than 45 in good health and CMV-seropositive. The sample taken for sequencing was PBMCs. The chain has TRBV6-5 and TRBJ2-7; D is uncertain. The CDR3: CATSPTAYEQYF. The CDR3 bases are TGTGCCACATCCCCGACTGCTTACGAGCAGTACTTC.